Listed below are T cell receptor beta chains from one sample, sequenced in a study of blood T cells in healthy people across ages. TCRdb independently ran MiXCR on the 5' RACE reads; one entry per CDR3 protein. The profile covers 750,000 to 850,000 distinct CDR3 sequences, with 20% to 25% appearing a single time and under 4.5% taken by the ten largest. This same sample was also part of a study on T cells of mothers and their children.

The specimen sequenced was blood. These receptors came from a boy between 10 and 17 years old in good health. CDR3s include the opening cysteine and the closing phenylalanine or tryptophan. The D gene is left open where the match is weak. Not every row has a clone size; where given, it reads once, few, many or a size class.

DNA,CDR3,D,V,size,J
TGTGCCAGCAGCTTCGAACGGACAGGGGGCGATGGCTACACCTTC,CASSFERTGGDGYTF,TRBD1,TRBV7-2,few,TRBJ1-2
TGCAGCGTTGGGACTTCTCCCTACTACGAGCAGTACTTC,CSVGTSPYYEQYF,NA,TRBV29-1,NA,TRBJ2-7
TGTGCCAGCAGCCAAACCGGAAACCCCGCCGGGGAGCTGTTTTTT,CASSQTGNPAGELFF,NA,TRBV3-1,NA,TRBJ2-2
TGTGCCAGCGGACTAGGGCTAGCGGGGGATCGAGAGACCCAGTACTTC,CASGLGLAGDRETQYF,TRBD2,TRBV7-9,few,TRBJ2-5
TGCGCCAGCAGCTTTTCCCGGGAAGGGACCAATGAGCAGTTCTTC,CASSFSREGTNEQFF,NA,TRBV5-1,once,TRBJ2-1
TGTGCCAGCAGCTCCGGGACTAGCGTCCTCACAGATACGCAGTATTTT,CASSSGTSVLTDTQYF,TRBD2,TRBV7-8,few,TRBJ2-3
TGTGCCAGCAGCTTTCGGTCTGCTGGGGCCAACGTCCTGACTTTC,CASSFRSAGANVLTF,NA,TRBV5-6,few,TRBJ2-6
TGTGCCAGCAGCCTTGACGGGGAGTCGCAAGAGACCCAGTACTTC,CASSLDGESQETQYF,NA,TRBV7-6,few,TRBJ2-5
TGCAGCGTGAGATATCTGGGCGAGCAGTACTTC,CSVRYLGEQYF,NA,TRBV29-1,NA,TRBJ2-7
TGTGCCAGCAGCTTGAACCCTGGACAGCTCCAAGAGACCCAGTACTTC,CASSLNPGQLQETQYF,NA,TRBV5-6,many,TRBJ2-5
TGTGCCAGCAGGGTGGAGAACACTGAAGCTTTCTTT,CASRVENTEAFF,NA,TRBV21-1,NA,TRBJ1-1
TGTGCCAGCAGTTACACTCCGAGGGGGCGCGTGAACACTGAAGCTTTCTTT,CASSYTPRGRVNTEAFF,TRBD1,TRBV6-2/TRBV6-3,few,TRBJ1-1
TGCAGTGCACCGGGTCGTGGGTTGACAGATACGCAGTATTTT,CSAPGRGLTDTQYF,NA,TRBV20-1,NA,TRBJ2-3